The text below deals with one T cell receptor beta chain. This clone's antigen is unknown. No base qualities exist here, and no much larger clone lies one base off it. For repertoire sequencing, TCR beta CDR3 regions were amplified from RNA transcripts. The first round of RT-PCR was done with HTBI primers and the Qiagen OneStep RT-PCR kit, and was followed by a second round of multiplex PCR, then size selection and purification. Sequencing of the libraries was carried out on an Illumina HiSeq2000 in paired-end mode with 100 bp reads. On the authors' methods: SOAPnuke was used to process the reads, throwing out any read that had adapters, had uncalled bases, had a mean Phred below 15, or lacked an exact constant-primer or identifier match. High-quality paired reads were merged with COPE v1.2.5. Each unique nucleotide sequence was treated as a clonotype, and MiTCR v1.1 was used to align the clonotypes to the IMGT TRB V, D and J references. Only V-J combinations with frequency above 0.0001 were analysed, covering over 98% of repertoires. For each V-J combination, a TCR clonal expansion and chaos score was defined as the ratio of F50 clonal expansion to chaos observed in the TCRdist matrix. Welch's t-statistics and random forest were used to reduce the features to about twelve V-J combinations, which were then used as input to a naive Bayes classifier. Thyroid-blood repertoire similarity was quantified with the Morisita-Horn index. The public reads were reprocessed in TCRdb via fastp at Q25 and MiXCR, keeping in-frame beta chains. For every CDR3 protein sequence, its rows merge into one entry that carries the most common genes and DNA. Clone size and V and J calls follow TCRdb, not the original study. Recorded for this sample are around 1.1 million distinct CDR3 sequences; about two fifths of them occurred a single time. Together, the top ten hold roughly 10% of the sample.

Patients with hyperthyroidism were aged 18 to 65 years, had been newly diagnosed, and had a disease duration of less than 2 months. Patients with other autoimmune diseases, uncontrolled infections, pregnancy or lactation were excluded from the study. Clinical symptoms, serum thyroxine, TRAb, thyroid ultrasound and orbital computed tomography were used for diagnosis. Trizol reagent was used to extract the total RNA, and its quality was then checked on an Agilent 2100 Bioanalyzer. This sample was included in a study of Graves' ophthalmopathy and Graves' hyperthyroidism (dated by TCRdb to the late 2010s). Context from the whole study: Hyperthyroidism was defined as stable when no progression to ophthalmopathy occurred within 18 months of follow-up. To explore V-J signatures that distinguish ophthalmopathy from hyperthyroidism, a discovery set of 100 patients was enrolled, made up of some 41 with ophthalmopathy and some 60 with stable hyperthyroidism. Once sampling was done, hyperthyroidism patients were given methimazole at a starting dose of 30 mg daily, while ophthalmopathy patients were given high-dose intravenous methylprednisolone. To tell Graves' ophthalmopathy apart from Graves' hyperthyroidism, and to predict which patients would progress to ophthalmopathy, the study relied on TCR beta repertoire signatures. The independent validation cohort included approximately 19 hyperthyroidism patients plus 17 patients who later progressed from hyperthyroidism to ophthalmopathy. In total, some 140 blood samples were TCR-sequenced: around 42 ophthalmopathy, some 75 hyperthyroidism and approximately 17 hyperthyroidism-to-ophthalmopathy patients. T-cell repertoires of thyroid tissue and blood were compared in more than 5 hyperthyroidism patients. The investigation overall reported the following: Sample size was not statistically predetermined, and group allocation was not concealed from the investigators. In validation, the model predicted ophthalmopathy progression with 55% to 71% sensitivity and less than 80% specificity; around twelve predicted patients were CT-confirmed with GO in a median of approximately 6.5 months. In cross-validation, the 13-signature model distinguished ophthalmopathy from stable hyperthyroidism with roughly 90% sensitivity and approximately 81% specificity, and in the test set the corresponding values were about 80% and 75%. Among expanded thyroid clonotypes with frequency above 0.001, most also showed up in blood, which suggests that blood repertoires may reflect the thyroid immune response.

From the germline V gene (reference sequence), CDR1 is LNHNV and CDR2 is YYDKDF. Including the terminal cysteine and phenylalanine, the CDR3 comprises 15 residues. CDR3 DNA is the only sequence kept; it has 45 bases, read in frame from the first base. From V the trimming removes 5 bases and from J it removes 5 bases, while the gene matches leave 9 bases of the junction unaccounted for. The origin of this receptor is an adult man with Graves' hyperthyroidism. The receptor chain draws on TRBV15 and TRBJ2-5; 9 bases in the middle match TRBD1. Source material: peripheral blood or thyroid tissue (not recorded which). The CDR3 reads CATSQGDRESETQYF. Here is the DNA: TGTGCCACCAGCCAGGGGGACAGGGAGTCGGAGACCCAGTACTTC. Beyond the CDR3, the reference TRBV15 and TRBJ2-5 genes provide the residues; the full variable domain reads: DAMVIQNPRYQVTQFGKPVTLSCSQTLNHNVMYWYQQKSSQAPKLLFHYYDKDFNNEADTPDNFQSRRPNTSFCFLDIRSPGLGDTAMYLCATSQGDRESETQYFGPGTRLLVL.